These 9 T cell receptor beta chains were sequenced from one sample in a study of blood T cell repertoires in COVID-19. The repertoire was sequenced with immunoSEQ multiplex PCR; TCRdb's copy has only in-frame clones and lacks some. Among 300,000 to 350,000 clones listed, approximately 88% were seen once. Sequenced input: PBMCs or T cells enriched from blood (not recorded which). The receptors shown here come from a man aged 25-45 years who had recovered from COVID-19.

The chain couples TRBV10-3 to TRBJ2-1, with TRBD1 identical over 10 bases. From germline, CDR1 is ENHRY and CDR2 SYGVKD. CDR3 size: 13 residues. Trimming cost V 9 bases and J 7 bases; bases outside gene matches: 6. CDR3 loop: CAILRQGANEQFF. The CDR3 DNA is TGTGCCATACTCAGACAGGGGGCGAATGAGCAGTTCTTC.

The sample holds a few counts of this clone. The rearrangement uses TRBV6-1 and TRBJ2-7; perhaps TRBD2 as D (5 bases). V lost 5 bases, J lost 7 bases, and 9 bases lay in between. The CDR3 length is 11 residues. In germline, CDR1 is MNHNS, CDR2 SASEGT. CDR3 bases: TGTGCCAGCAGTTGGACGGGAGAGCAGTACTTC. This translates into CASSWTGEQYF.

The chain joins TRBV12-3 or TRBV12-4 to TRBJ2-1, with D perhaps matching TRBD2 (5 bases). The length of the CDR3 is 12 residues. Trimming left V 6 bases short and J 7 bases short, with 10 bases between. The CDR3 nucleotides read TGTGCCAGCAGCGTACTAGTTAATGAGCAGTTCTTC. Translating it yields CASSVLVNEQFF.

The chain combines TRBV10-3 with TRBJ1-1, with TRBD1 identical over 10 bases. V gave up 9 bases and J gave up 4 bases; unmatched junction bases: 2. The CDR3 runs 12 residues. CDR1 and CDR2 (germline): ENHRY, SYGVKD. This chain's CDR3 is CAIRQGATEAFF. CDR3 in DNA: TGTGCCATTCGACAGGGGGCCACTGAAGCTTTCTTT.

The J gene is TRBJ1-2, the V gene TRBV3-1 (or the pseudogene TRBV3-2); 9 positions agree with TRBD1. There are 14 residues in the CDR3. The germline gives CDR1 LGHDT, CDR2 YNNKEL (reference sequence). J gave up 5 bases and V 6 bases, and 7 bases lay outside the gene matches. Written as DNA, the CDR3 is TGTGCCAGCAGGGACCCGGGACAGGGTTATGGCTACACCTTC. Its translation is CASRDPGQGYGYTF.

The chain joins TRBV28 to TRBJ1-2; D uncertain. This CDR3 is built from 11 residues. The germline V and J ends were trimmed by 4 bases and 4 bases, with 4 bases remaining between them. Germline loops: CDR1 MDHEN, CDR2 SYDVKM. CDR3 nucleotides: TGTGCCAGCAGTTATATCTATGGCTACACCTTC. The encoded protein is CASSYIYGYTF.

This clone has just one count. The CDR3 DNA follows: TGTGCCAGCAGTTTATTGAAAACAGGGGGAACGAATCAGCCCCAGCATTTT. Its protein product is CASSLLKTGGTNQPQHF. J is TRBJ1-5 and V is TRBV28; 8 bases agree with TRBD1. With V trimmed by 1 base and J by 4 bases, 9 bases remained unmatched. The germline CDR1 and CDR2 sequences are MDHEN and SYDVKM. The CDR3 length is 17 residues.

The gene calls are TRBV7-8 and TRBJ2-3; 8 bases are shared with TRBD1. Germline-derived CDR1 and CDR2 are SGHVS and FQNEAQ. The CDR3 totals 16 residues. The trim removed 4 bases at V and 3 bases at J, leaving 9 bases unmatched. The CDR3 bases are TGTGCCAGCAGCTCTTGGACAGGGCTAGAGACAGATACGCAGTATTTT. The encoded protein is CASSSWTGLETDTQYF.

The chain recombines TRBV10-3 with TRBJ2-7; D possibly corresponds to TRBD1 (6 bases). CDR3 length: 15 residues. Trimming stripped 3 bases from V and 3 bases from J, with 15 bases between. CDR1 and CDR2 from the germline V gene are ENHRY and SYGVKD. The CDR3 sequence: CAISEVTGRDYEQYF. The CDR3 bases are TGTGCCATCAGTGAAGTCACAGGGCGAGACTACGAGCAGTACTTC.